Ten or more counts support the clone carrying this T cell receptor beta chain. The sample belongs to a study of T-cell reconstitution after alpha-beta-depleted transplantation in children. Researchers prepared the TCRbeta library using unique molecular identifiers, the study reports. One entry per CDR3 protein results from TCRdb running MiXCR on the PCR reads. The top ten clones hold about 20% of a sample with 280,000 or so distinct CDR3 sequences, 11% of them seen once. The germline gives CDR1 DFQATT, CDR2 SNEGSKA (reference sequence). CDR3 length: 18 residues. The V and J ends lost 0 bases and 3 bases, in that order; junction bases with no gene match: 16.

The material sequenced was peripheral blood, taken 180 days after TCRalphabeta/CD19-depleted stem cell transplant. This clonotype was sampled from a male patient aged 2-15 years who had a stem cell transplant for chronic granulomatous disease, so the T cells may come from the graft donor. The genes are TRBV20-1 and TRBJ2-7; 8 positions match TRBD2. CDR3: CSARDGSGLTSDGYEQYF. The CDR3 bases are TGCAGTGCTAGAGATGGTTCAGGGTTGACTAGCGATGGCTACGAGCAGTACTTC.